This T cell receptor (beta chain) was profiled in a study of molecular identifiers for immune sequencing clone quantification. Overall study: Naive CD8 RNA (around 20,000 or 100,000 cells) was divided into five aliquots, with four sequenced.

Both previously described methods and listed TCR primers were employed to make bulk TCR libraries. TCRdb re-called the PCR reads with MiXCR, one entry per CDR3 protein. The repertoire holds 490,000 or so distinct CDR3 sequences, 20% to 25% seen once, with about 0.8% in the top ten. Study-wide results and caveats: Clones above 20 RNA copies contained over 98% of effector molecules but under 1% of naive ones.

Germline V gene sequence: CDR1 MNHEY, CDR2 SVGAGI. Deletions cut 2 bases from V and 3 bases from J, with 14 bases between. This CDR3 spans 15 amino acids. The table lists this clonotype with many counts. What it binds is unknown. Naive CD8 T cells, phenotype CD8+CD4-CCR7+CD45RA+, were sorted. The material sequenced was naive CD8+ T cells from blood, with Jurkat cell RNA spiked in. As for subset: FACS-sorted CD8+CD4-CCR7+CD45RA+ naive T cells. The TCR was taken from a human donor in good health. Some libraries in this study had Jurkat cell RNA spiked in. The chain joins TRBV6-5 to TRBJ2-7, with D possibly matching TRBD1 (5 bases). CDR3: CASSYPAGYGYEQYF. The CDR3 nucleotides are TGTGCCAGCAGTTACCCGGCAGGGTACGGCTACGAGCAGTACTTC.